The clone carrying this TCR beta chain was detected a few times. Antigen unknown. Germline V lookup: CDR1 MNHEY, CDR2 SMNVEV (reference sequence). Trimming pared 1 base from V and 6 bases from J, leaving 16 bases between. The CDR3 spans 15 residues. Using RNA template, CDR3s of TCR alpha and beta were amplified with iRepertoire arm-PCR. Tissue mRNA or PBMC total RNA, roughly 85-450 ng, went into one-step reverse transcription and amplification. MiXCR, run by TCRdb on the multiplex PCR reads, gives a single entry per CDR3 protein. Of 300,000 to 400,000 distinct CDR3 sequences listed, around 45% were seen once; the top ten hold 9.5% to 15%. The source of the sample is a study of glioma-infiltrating T cells. Study at large: Glioblastomas were WHO grade IV, sampled at first diagnosis; low-grade were grade II.

General study results and limits: Gliomas, especially low-grade, showed above-expected tissue-blood divergence; non-neoplastic patients showed below. Patients with low tissue-blood divergence carried a signature set of shared blood CDR3 motifs.

Sequencing used glioma tissue, nonneoplastic brain tissue, or PBMCs (not recorded which). The TCR originated in a human donor with low-grade glioma or glioblastoma, undergoing nonglioma brain surgery, or in good health (not recorded which). The chain is built from TRBV27 and TRBJ2-7; a weak D match, TRBD1 (6 bases). The CDR3 DNA is TGTGCCAGCAGTTTATTATCAGGGGTCGTGGGCGAGCAGTACTTC. As protein: CASSLLSGVVGEQYF.